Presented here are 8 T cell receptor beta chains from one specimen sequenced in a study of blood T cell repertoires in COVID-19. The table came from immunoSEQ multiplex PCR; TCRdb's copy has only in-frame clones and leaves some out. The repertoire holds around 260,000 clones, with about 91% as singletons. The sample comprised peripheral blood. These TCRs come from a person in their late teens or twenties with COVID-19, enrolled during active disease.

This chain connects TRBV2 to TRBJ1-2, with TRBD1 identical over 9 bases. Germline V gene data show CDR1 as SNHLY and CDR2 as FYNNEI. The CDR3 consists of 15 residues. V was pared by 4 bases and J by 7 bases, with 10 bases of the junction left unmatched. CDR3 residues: CASSANRGRVSGYTF. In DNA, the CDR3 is TGTGCCAGCAGTGCGAACAGGGGGCGAGTTAGTGGCTACACCTTC.

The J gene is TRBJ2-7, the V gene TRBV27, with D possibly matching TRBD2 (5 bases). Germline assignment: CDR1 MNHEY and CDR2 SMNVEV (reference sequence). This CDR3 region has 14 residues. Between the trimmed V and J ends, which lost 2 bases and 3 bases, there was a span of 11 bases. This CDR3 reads CASSLGQAGYEQYF. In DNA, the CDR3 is TGTGCCAGCAGTTTAGGGCAGGCGGGCTACGAGCAGTACTTC.

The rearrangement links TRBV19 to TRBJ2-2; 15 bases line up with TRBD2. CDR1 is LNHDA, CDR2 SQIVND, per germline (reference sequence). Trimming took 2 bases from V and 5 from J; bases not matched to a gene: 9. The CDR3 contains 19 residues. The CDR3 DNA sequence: TGTGCCAGTAGTATAAAACCGGGACTAGCGGGAGGAACGACCGGGGAGCTGTTTTTT. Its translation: CASSIKPGLAGGTTGELFF.

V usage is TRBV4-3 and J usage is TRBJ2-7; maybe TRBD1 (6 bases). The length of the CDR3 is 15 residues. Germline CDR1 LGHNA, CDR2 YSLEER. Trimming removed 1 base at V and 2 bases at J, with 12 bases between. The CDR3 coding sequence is TGCGCCAGCAGCCAAGGCGCAGGGGAGACCTACGAGCAGTACTTC. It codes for CASSQGAGETYEQYF.

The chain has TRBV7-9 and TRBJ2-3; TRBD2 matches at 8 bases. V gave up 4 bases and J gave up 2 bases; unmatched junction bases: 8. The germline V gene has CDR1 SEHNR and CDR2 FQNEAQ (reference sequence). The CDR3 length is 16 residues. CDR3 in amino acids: CASSSTGTRNTDTQYF. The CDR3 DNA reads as TGTGCCAGCAGCTCGACCGGGACTAGAAACACAGATACGCAGTATTTT.

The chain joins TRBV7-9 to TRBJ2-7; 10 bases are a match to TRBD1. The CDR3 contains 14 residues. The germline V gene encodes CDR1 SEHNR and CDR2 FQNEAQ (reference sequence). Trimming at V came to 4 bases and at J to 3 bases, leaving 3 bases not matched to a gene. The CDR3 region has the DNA TGTGCCAGCAGCTGGGGACAGGGGAACTACGAGCAGTACTTC. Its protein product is CASSWGQGNYEQYF.

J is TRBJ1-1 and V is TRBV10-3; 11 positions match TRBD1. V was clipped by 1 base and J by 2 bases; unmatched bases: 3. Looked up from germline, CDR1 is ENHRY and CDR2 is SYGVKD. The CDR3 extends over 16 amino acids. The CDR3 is CAISEWGTGGNTEAFF. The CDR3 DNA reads TGTGCCATCAGTGAGTGGGGGACAGGGGGAAACACTGAAGCTTTCTTT.

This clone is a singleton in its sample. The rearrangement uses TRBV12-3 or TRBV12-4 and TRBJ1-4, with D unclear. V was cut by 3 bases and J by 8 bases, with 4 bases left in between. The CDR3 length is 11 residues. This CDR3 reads CASSLGEKLFF. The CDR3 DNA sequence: TGTGCCAGCAGTTTGGGCGAAAAACTGTTTTTT.